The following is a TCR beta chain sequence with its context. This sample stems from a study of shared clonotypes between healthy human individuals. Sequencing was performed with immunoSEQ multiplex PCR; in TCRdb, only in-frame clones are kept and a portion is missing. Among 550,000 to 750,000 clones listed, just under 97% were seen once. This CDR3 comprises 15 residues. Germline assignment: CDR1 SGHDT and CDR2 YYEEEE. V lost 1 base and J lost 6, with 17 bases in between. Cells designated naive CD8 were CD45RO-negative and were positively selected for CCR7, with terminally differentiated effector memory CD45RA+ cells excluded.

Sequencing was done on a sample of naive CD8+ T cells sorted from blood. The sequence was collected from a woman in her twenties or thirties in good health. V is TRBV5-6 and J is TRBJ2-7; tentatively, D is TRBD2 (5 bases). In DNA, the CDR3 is TGTGCCAGCAGCTTGTACCCGGGGATCGTTCCCGAGCAGTACTTC. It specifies CASSLYPGIVPEQYF. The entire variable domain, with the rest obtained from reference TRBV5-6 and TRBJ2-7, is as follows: DAGVTQSPTHLIKTRGQQVTLRCSPKSGHDTVSWYQQALGQGPQFIFQYYEEEERQRGNFPDRFSGHQFPNYSSELNVNALLLGDSALYLCASSLYPGIVPEQYFGPGTRLTVT.